The clone carrying this T cell receptor (beta chain) was counted a single time. V dropped 4 bases and J dropped 1; count of bases not matched to a gene: 6. There are 15 residues in the CDR3. Germline V gene sequence: CDR1 ENHRY, CDR2 SYGVKD. This specimen belongs to a study of blood T cell repertoires in COVID-19. Study background: Donors in the United States, Italy and Spain gave samples during acute or convalescent COVID-19.

Using immunoSEQ multiplex PCR, the repertoire was profiled, and TCRdb retains in-frame clones only, with some absent. The table records fewer than 200,000 clones, approximately 90% of them present only once. The J gene is TRBJ2-5, the V gene TRBV10-3, with 7 bases that match TRBD2. Sequencing used peripheral blood. This clonotype originated in a man aged 55 to 70 with acute or convalescent COVID-19. CDR3 region: CAISGGRGVQETQYF. As DNA, the CDR3 is TGTGCCATCAGTGGGGGGAGGGGAGTCCAAGAGACCCAGTACTTC.